This is a list of T cell receptor beta chains from one sample in a study of blood T cell repertoires in COVID-19. TCRdb's table, derived via immunoSEQ multiplex PCR, lists solely in-frame clones and lacks some. Of more than 90,000 clones listed, around 76% are singletons. Sequencing used peripheral blood. All receptors come from an elderly man with acute or convalescent COVID-19. Both conserved end residues are part of each CDR3. The D gene is left open where the match is weak. Rows may omit the clone size; those that give it use once, few, many or a size class.

V: TRBV9; J: TRBJ2-3; D: NA; size: NA; DNA: TGTGCCAGCAGCGTCAGTGGAGATACGCAGTATTTT; CDR3: CASSVSGDTQYF
V: TRBV21-1; J: TRBJ1-2; D: NA; size: NA; DNA: TGTGCCAGCAGCAATCTGCAGGGGGCGAGCTATGGCTACACCTTC; CDR3: CASSNLQGASYGYTF
V: TRBV10-3; J: TRBJ1-2; D: TRBD1; size: NA; DNA: TGTGCCATCAGTGCCGGGACAGGGCCTGGCTATGGCTACACCTTC; CDR3: CAISAGTGPGYGYTF
V: TRBV4-3; J: TRBJ1-6; D: NA; size: NA; DNA: TGCGCCAGCAGCCAAGACGAGGGGGAAGATTCACCCCTCCACTTT; CDR3: CASSQDEGEDSPLHF
V: TRBV5-8; J: TRBJ1-5; D: NA; size: NA; DNA: TGTGCCAGCAGCTTGAGGTCGAAAGGGGCCGGAAATAGCAATCAGCCCCAGCATTTT; CDR3: CASSLRSKGAGNSNQPQHF
V: TRBV7-9; J: TRBJ2-7; D: NA; size: NA; DNA: TGTGCCAGCACCCGGGACTTGTCCTACGAGCAGTACTTC; CDR3: CASTRDLSYEQYF
V: TRBV15; J: TRBJ1-2; D: NA; size: NA; DNA: TGTGCCACCAGCAGAGATCGGGGGGTAACAGGGAACGACTATGGCTACACCTTC; CDR3: CATSRDRGVTGNDYGYTF
V: TRBV27; J: TRBJ1-6; D: NA; size: NA; DNA: TGTGCCAGCAGTTCTCCTGGGGGCGGCCTTAGTTCACCCCTCCACTTT; CDR3: CASSSPGGGLSSPLHF
V: TRBV5-1; J: TRBJ2-3; D: NA; size: NA; DNA: TGCGCCAGCACCCATGGGACACCCCCGCAGTATTTT; CDR3: CASTHGTPPQYF
V: TRBV28; J: TRBJ1-3; D: NA; size: NA; DNA: TGTGCCAGCAGTTTAAGGCGGGTCTCTGGAAACACCATATATTTT; CDR3: CASSLRRVSGNTIYF
V: TRBV7-9; J: TRBJ2-1; D: NA; size: NA; DNA: TGTGCCAGCAGCCCGGTTAGTCGCTCCTACAATGAGCAGTTCTTC; CDR3: CASSPVSRSYNEQFF
V: TRBV15; J: TRBJ1-4; D: NA; size: NA; DNA: TGTGCCACCCCCAGGGCAGGCACTAATGAAAAACTGTTTTTT; CDR3: CATPRAGTNEKLFF
V: TRBV7-9; J: TRBJ1-5; D: NA; size: NA; DNA: TGTGCCAGCAGCAACGGGGGGGCTCGGTATCAGCCCCAGCATTTT; CDR3: CASSNGGARYQPQHF
V: TRBV19; J: TRBJ1-6; D: NA; size: NA; DNA: TGTGCCAGTACCGGGACGGGAGTTAGCAATTCACCCCTCCACTTT; CDR3: CASTGTGVSNSPLHF
V: TRBV5-1; J: TRBJ2-5; D: TRBD1; size: NA; DNA: TGCGCCAGCAGCTTGGGGCCCACAGGGGCAGAGACCCAGTACTTC; CDR3: CASSLGPTGAETQYF
V: TRBV5-1; J: TRBJ2-6; D: NA; size: once; DNA: TGCGCCAGCAAGAAACAGGGTTCCTCTGGGGCCAACGTCCTGACTTTC; CDR3: CASKKQGSSGANVLTF
V: TRBV5-1; J: TRBJ2-7; D: NA; size: NA; DNA: TGCGCCAGCAGCTTGGATGGGGGCGCAAATCGGGGAGAGCAGTACTTC; CDR3: CASSLDGGANRGEQYF
V: TRBV18; J: TRBJ1-3; D: NA; size: NA; DNA: TGTGCCAGCTCACCACCATATCGGTCCGGAAACACCATATATTTT; CDR3: CASSPPYRSGNTIYF
V: TRBV7-9; J: TRBJ2-1; D: NA; size: NA; DNA: TGTGCCAGCAGCTCCCCCAGGGGAGGGTTGTCCAATGAGCAGTTCTTC; CDR3: CASSSPRGGLSNEQFF
V: TRBV5-5; J: TRBJ2-7; D: TRBD2; size: NA; DNA: TGTGCCAGCAGGGCGGGAGGGGGCAAATACGAGCAGTACTTC; CDR3: CASRAGGGKYEQYF
V: TRBV18; J: TRBJ1-3; D: NA; size: NA; DNA: TGTGCCAGCTCACGACGAGTGTCAGGGGACTCTGGAAACACCATATATTTT; CDR3: CASSRRVSGDSGNTIYF
V: TRBV9; J: TRBJ1-2; D: TRBD1; size: NA; DNA: TGTGCCAGCAGCTTATCTCCGGGACAGGGGGGGAAGGACTATGGCTACACCTTC; CDR3: CASSLSPGQGGKDYGYTF
V: TRBV5-6; J: TRBJ1-2; D: TRBD1; size: NA; DNA: TGTGCCAGCAGCACCCCGACAGGGGGCTTGGGCTACACCTTC; CDR3: CASSTPTGGLGYTF
V: TRBV7-7; J: TRBJ2-1; D: TRBD2; size: once; DNA: TGTGCTAGCAGCTTGTTAGCGGGATTGGGGAATGAGCAGTTCTTC; CDR3: CASSLLAGLGNEQFF
V: TRBV14; J: TRBJ2-2; D: NA; size: NA; DNA: TGTGCCAGCAGCCTACTCCCGGGACTGCACACCGGGGAGCTGTTTTTT; CDR3: CASSLLPGLHTGELFF
V: TRBV5-5; J: TRBJ2-1; D: NA; size: few; DNA: TGTGCCAGCAGCACCACACTAGCACCAGTTGCTGAGCAGTTCTTC; CDR3: CASSTTLAPVAEQFF
V: TRBV6-5; J: TRBJ2-1; D: NA; size: NA; DNA: TGTGCCAGCATGGGGCCGGGCTCCTACAATGAGCAGTTCTTC; CDR3: CASMGPGSYNEQFF
V: TRBV4-3; J: TRBJ2-6; D: NA; size: NA; DNA: TGCGCCAGCAGCCTCATCGGTGGGGAGAGCTCTGGGGCCAACGTCCTGACTTTC; CDR3: CASSLIGGESSGANVLTF
V: TRBV5-4; J: TRBJ2-7; D: NA; size: NA; DNA: TGTGCCAGCAGCTCTTCCCCCTACGAGCAGTACTTC; CDR3: CASSSSPYEQYF
V: TRBV9; J: TRBJ1-5; D: NA; size: NA; DNA: TGTGCCAGCAGCGCACAGGGTGGTGGTCAGCCCCAGCATTTT; CDR3: CASSAQGGGQPQHF
V: TRBV6-1; J: TRBJ2-7; D: TRBD1; size: few; DNA: TGTGCCAGCAGTGAAGGGACAGGGATCGAGCAGTACTTC; CDR3: CASSEGTGIEQYF
V: TRBV7-9; J: TRBJ2-2; D: NA; size: NA; DNA: TGTGCCAGCAGCTCATCAGGGATCGGGGAGCTGTTTTTT; CDR3: CASSSSGIGELFF
V: TRBV9; J: TRBJ2-7; D: TRBD1; size: few; DNA: TGTGCCAGCAGCGGACAGGGGGCGTACGAGCAGTACTTC; CDR3: CASSGQGAYEQYF
V: TRBV5-5; J: TRBJ2-7; D: TRBD1; size: NA; DNA: TGTGCCAGCAGCTTGCGCTCGGGACAGGGGCTCGACGAGCAGTACTTC; CDR3: CASSLRSGQGLDEQYF
V: TRBV5-6; J: TRBJ1-1; D: TRBD1; size: NA; DNA: TGTGCCAGCAGCTCCAGGGGGCTAGTGACTGAAGCTTTCTTT; CDR3: CASSSRGLVTEAFF
V: TRBV18; J: TRBJ2-3; D: TRBD1; size: NA; DNA: TGTGCCAGCTCACCCTTGACAGGGGGTCGCACAGATACGCAGTATTTT; CDR3: CASSPLTGGRTDTQYF
V: TRBV15; J: TRBJ1-5; D: NA; size: NA; DNA: TGTGCCACCAGCAGAGGACAGGCCAGCAATCAGCCCCAGCATTTT; CDR3: CATSRGQASNQPQHF
V: TRBV7-6; J: TRBJ2-2; D: NA; size: NA; DNA: TGTGCCAGCAGCGTCACAGAGACCGGGGAGCTGTTTTTT; CDR3: CASSVTETGELFF
V: TRBV19; J: TRBJ2-7; D: NA; size: NA; DNA: TGTGCCAGTAGTTTATCCGGGACACCCTACGAGCAGTACTTC; CDR3: CASSLSGTPYEQYF
V: TRBV28; J: TRBJ1-2; D: NA; size: NA; DNA: TGTGCCAGCAGTTACTCGGACTATGGCTACACCTTC; CDR3: CASSYSDYGYTF
V: TRBV30; J: TRBJ2-7; D: NA; size: NA; DNA: TGTGCCTGGAACCAGGGTCTTTACGAGCAGTACTTC; CDR3: CAWNQGLYEQYF
V: TRBV29-1; J: TRBJ1-4; D: TRBD1; size: NA; DNA: TGCAGCGCAGGGACAGATGAAAAACTGTTTTTT; CDR3: CSAGTDEKLFF
V: TRBV14; J: TRBJ2-2; D: TRBD2; size: NA; DNA: TGTGCCAGCAGCCAATCCCTAGCGGGAGACCCCGGGGAGCTGTTTTTT; CDR3: CASSQSLAGDPGELFF
V: TRBV28; J: TRBJ1-3; D: TRBD1; size: NA; DNA: TGTGCCAGCAGTTCTTCCCGGGACAGGGTTTTT; CDR3: CASSSSRDRVF
V: TRBV6-5; J: TRBJ1-2; D: TRBD1; size: NA; DNA: TGTGCCAGCAGTTACTCCGGGACAGATTCAAATGGCTACACCTTC; CDR3: CASSYSGTDSNGYTF
V: TRBV7-9; J: TRBJ1-3; D: NA; size: NA; DNA: TGTGCCAGCAGCTTAATGGGGAGCTCTGGAAACACCATATATTTT; CDR3: CASSLMGSSGNTIYF
V: TRBV6-6; J: TRBJ2-3; D: NA; size: NA; DNA: TGTGCCAGCACTCCAAGGCAGAGGAGCACAGATACGCAGTATTTT; CDR3: CASTPRQRSTDTQYF
V: TRBV7-2; J: TRBJ2-1; D: NA; size: NA; DNA: TGTGCCAGCAGCTTACACAGGGATGAGCAGTTCTTC; CDR3: CASSLHRDEQFF
V: TRBV5-1; J: TRBJ1-5; D: NA; size: NA; DNA: TGCGCCAGCAGCTTGGCCGCAGGTGGCAATCAGCCCCAGCATTTT; CDR3: CASSLAAGGNQPQHF
V: TRBV9; J: TRBJ2-6; D: NA; size: NA; DNA: TGTGCCAGCAGCGCTCGACAGCGCTCTGGGGCCAACGTCCTGACTTTC; CDR3: CASSARQRSGANVLTF
V: TRBV28; J: TRBJ1-5; D: NA; size: NA; DNA: TGTGCCAGCAGACCCCCACAGGGAGGGGAGCCCCAGCATTTT; CDR3: CASRPPQGGEPQHF
V: TRBV5-1; J: TRBJ1-4; D: TRBD1; size: NA; DNA: TGCGCCAGCAGCTTACGCACGGGACAGGGGTATGAAAAACTGTTTTTT; CDR3: CASSLRTGQGYEKLFF
V: TRBV18; J: TRBJ1-2; D: NA; size: NA; DNA: TGTGCCAGCTCACCTATCACCGGGGGAGGCTACACCTTC; CDR3: CASSPITGGGYTF
V: TRBV5-1; J: TRBJ2-3; D: TRBD2; size: once; DNA: TGCGCCAGCAGATCCAGCGGGAGTACAGATACGCAGTATTTT; CDR3: CASRSSGSTDTQYF
V: TRBV20-1; J: TRBJ1-4; D: NA; size: few; DNA: TGCAGTGTACCCCACAGTGAAAAACTGTTTTTT; CDR3: CSVPHSEKLFF